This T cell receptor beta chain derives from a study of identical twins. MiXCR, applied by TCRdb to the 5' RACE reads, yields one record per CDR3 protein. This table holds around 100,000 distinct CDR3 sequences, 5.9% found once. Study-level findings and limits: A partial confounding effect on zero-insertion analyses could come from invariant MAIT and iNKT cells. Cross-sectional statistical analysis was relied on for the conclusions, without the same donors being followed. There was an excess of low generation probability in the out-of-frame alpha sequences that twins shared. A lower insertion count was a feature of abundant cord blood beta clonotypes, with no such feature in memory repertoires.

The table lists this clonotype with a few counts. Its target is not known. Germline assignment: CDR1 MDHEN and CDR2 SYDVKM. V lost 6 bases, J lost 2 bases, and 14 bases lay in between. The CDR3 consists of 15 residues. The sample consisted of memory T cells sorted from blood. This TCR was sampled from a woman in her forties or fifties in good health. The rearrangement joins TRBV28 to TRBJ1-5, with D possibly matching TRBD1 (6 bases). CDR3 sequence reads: CASSSRTVGNQPQHF. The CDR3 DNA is TGTGCCAGCAGCTCCCGGACAGTCGGCAATCAGCCCCAGCATTTT.